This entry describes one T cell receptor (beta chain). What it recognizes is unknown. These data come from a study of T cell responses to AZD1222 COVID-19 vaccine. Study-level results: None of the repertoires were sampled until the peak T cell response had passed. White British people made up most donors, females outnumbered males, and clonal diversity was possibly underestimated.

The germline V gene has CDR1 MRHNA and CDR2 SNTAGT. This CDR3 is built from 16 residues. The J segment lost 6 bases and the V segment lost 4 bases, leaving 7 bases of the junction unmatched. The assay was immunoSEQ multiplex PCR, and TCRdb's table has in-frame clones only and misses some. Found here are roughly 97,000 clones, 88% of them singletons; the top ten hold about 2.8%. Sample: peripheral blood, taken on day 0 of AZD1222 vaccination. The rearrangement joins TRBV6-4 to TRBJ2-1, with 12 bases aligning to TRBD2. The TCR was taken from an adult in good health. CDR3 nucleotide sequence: TGTGCCAGCAGTGCTAGCGGGGGGGGCGGGAGCAATGAGCAGTTCTTC. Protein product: CASSASGGGGSNEQFF.